Following are 9 T cell receptor beta chains from one sample sequenced in a study of identifying expanded T cells in peripheral blood (dated by TCRdb to about 2019). Library construction relied on the immunoSEQ multiplex PCR assay. TCRdb carries this immuneACCESS record with in-frame sequences only. Its versions omit some clonotypes, under half of them owing to an unresolved V gene in the studies checked, with the rest unexplained. The sample table records approximately 97,000 clones; about 91% of these occur just once. Clones ranked in the top ten supply 12% to 15% of the sample. Input material: blood. These receptors all stem from a person aged 18 to 69 in good health.

V gene TRBV18 combines with J gene TRBJ2-1, with 8 bases aligning to TRBD1. The CDR3 loop spans 17 amino acids. Germline-derived CDR1 and CDR2 are KGHSH and LQKENI. Losses at the gene ends were 0 bases for V and 4 bases for J; bases not matched to a gene: 8. The CDR3 region has the DNA TGTGCCAGCTCACCACCGGGGACAGGAGGATTTTACAATGAGCAGTTCTTC. As protein: CASSPPGTGGFYNEQFF.

The gene calls are TRBV6-5 and TRBJ1-3; TRBD1 aligns across 7 bases. The CDR3 totals 14 residues. The ends lost 5 bases at V and 3 bases at J; junction bases unmatched: 4. Germline V gene lookup returns CDR1 MNHEY and CDR2 SVGAGI. For the CDR3, the DNA is TGTGCCAGCAGTAACTACAGGGGTGGAAACACCATATATTTT. It specifies CASSNYRGGNTIYF.

The rearrangement joins TRBV5-6 to TRBJ1-4, with no clear D. V was shortened by 3 bases and J by 0 bases, with 6 bases between the two germline ends. This CDR3 is 14 amino acids long. CDR1 SGHDT and CDR2 YYEEEE come from the germline V gene. CDR3 bases: TGTGCCAGCAGCTCCGTTGCAACTAATGAAAAACTGTTTTTT. Residues: CASSSVATNEKLFF.

The CDR3 spells CASSLPRTGFYGYTF. The CDR3 DNA reads TGTGCCAGCAGTTTGCCCAGGACAGGGTTCTATGGCTACACCTTC. V gene TRBV28 combines with J gene TRBJ1-2; 8 bases fit TRBD1. The trim removed 3 bases at V and 4 bases at J, leaving 7 bases unmatched. Germline assignment: CDR1 MDHEN and CDR2 SYDVKM. This CDR3 comprises 15 residues.

V gene TRBV2 combines with J gene TRBJ2-1; the D gene is possibly TRBD1 (6 bases). The CDR3 length is 14 residues. Germline V CDR1 and CDR2: SNHLY, FYNNEI. V lost 5 bases, J lost 4 bases, and 12 bases lay in between. The CDR3 DNA reads as TGTGCCAGCAGTAGGACAGCCGATTACAATGAGCAGTTCTTC. It encodes CASSRTADYNEQFF.

This clone has just a few counts. The chain links TRBV4-3 to TRBJ2-1; unclear D gene. CDR1 is LGHNA, CDR2 YSLEER, per germline. V gave up 0 bases and J gave up 3 bases, with 12 bases separating them. The CDR3 sequence is 16 residues long. The CDR3 DNA is TGCGCCAGCAGCCAAGATCACGATGGCAACTACAATGAGCAGTTCTTC. It translates to CASSQDHDGNYNEQFF.

This chain links TRBV27 with TRBJ1-1, with TRBD1 matching over 8 bases. V shed 4 bases and J 4 bases; nucleotides not matched to a gene: 2. The CDR3 contains 13 residues. Germline V gene sequence: CDR1 MNHEY, CDR2 SMNVEV (reference sequence). The CDR3 is CASSSRGPTEAFF. The CDR3 DNA reads TGTGCCAGCAGTTCCAGGGGGCCCACTGAAGCTTTCTTT.

This sequence joins TRBV29-1 and TRBJ1-1, with TRBD1 as a possible D gene (5 bases). This CDR3 spans 14 amino acids. The germline CDR1 and CDR2 sequences are SQVTM and ANQGSEA. Trimming cost V 1 base and J 1 base, with 10 bases left between them. The CDR3 here is CSVEGGETNTEAFF. The DNA for the CDR3 is TGCAGCGTTGAAGGGGGCGAGACGAACACTGAAGCTTTCTTT.

This clone was seen a handful of times. The chain couples TRBV7-9 to TRBJ2-7; 10 nucleotides agree with TRBD2. The length of the CDR3 is 17 residues. Per the germline V gene, CDR1 is SEHNR and CDR2 is FQNEAQ (reference sequence). V lost 1 base and J lost 6; bases outside the gene matches: 12. This CDR3 reads CASSLVPSSGSTGEQYF. CDR3 DNA sequence: TGTGCCAGCAGCTTAGTTCCGTCTAGCGGGAGTACGGGCGAGCAGTACTTC.